The 18 T cell receptor beta chains given below trace back to one sample, sequenced in a study of blood T cell repertoires in COVID-19. Assay: immunoSEQ multiplex PCR; the TCRdb copy retains only in-frame clones and omits some. The data show fewer than 300,000 clones, with 70% to 90% seen just once and 0.99% held by the top ten. The specimen was peripheral blood. These receptors were taken from a woman in her forties who had recovered from COVID-19.

This clone was observed a few times. The chain is built from TRBV7-2 and TRBJ1-2, with TRBD1 as a possible D gene (6 bases). The CDR3 loop spans 14 amino acids. Germline lookup yields CDR1 SGHTA and CDR2 FQGNSA. Trimming took off 5 bases at V and 2 bases at J, with 12 bases between the two ends. In nucleotides, the CDR3 is TGTGCCAGCAGCCCAGAGACAGGAAACTATGGCTACACCTTC. Translating gives CASSPETGNYGYTF.

The chain joins TRBV5-1 to TRBJ1-1, with TRBD1 matching 7 bases. This CDR3 comprises 15 residues. The germline V gene has CDR1 SGHRS and CDR2 YFSETQ. After removal of 5 bases from V and 4 bases from J, the junction contained 11 bases not matched to a gene. The CDR3 DNA reads as TGCGCCAGCAGGCGAACCGGGACAGAAACCACTGAAGCTTTCTTT. Translating gives CASRRTGTETTEAFF.

The V and J genes are TRBV5-5 and TRBJ2-7; 8 bases align to TRBD2. This CDR3 is built from 15 residues. The germline CDR1 and CDR2 sequences are SGHKS and YYEKEE (reference sequence). V gave up 0 bases and J gave up 2 bases; unmatched junction bases: 4. The DNA of the CDR3 is TGTGCCAGCAGCTTGGCTAGCGGGCCCCCCTACGAGCAGTACTTC. This codes for CASSLASGPPYEQYF.

The gene calls are TRBV5-6 and TRBJ2-5; 7 bases agree with TRBD1. The CDR3 sequence is 14 residues long. J lost 7 bases, V lost 4 bases, and 10 bases had no gene match. Germline values: CDR1 SGHDT, CDR2 YYEEEE. The CDR3: CASSPPPPGGTQYF. CDR3 sequence (DNA): TGTGCCAGCAGCCCACCTCCCCCAGGGGGGACCCAGTACTTC.

This chain connects TRBV4-3 to TRBJ1-6; D is uncertain. The CDR3 has 14 amino acids. V was cut by 1 base and J by 5 bases, with 6 bases left in between. Per germline, CDR1 LGHNA and CDR2 YSLEER. As DNA, the CDR3 is TGCGCCAGCAGCCAAGCTCAGAATAATTCACCCCTCCACTTT. Protein: CASSQAQNNSPLHF.

This chain's CDR3 is CASSSTGGRSEAFF. DNA of the CDR3: TGTGCCAGCAGCAGCACGGGGGGAAGAAGTGAAGCTTTCTTT. The chain combines TRBV3-1 (or the pseudogene TRBV3-2) with TRBJ1-1, with D possibly matching TRBD1 (5 bases). Trimming cost V 5 bases and J 7 bases, with 17 bases left between them. The CDR3 is 14 residues long. Germline-derived CDR1 and CDR2 are LGHDT and YNNKEL (reference sequence).

The chain couples TRBV3-1 (or the pseudogene TRBV3-2) to TRBJ2-1; D ambiguous. The germline V gene has CDR1 LGHDT and CDR2 YNNKEL (reference sequence). The CDR3 runs 13 residues. Trimming removed 0 bases at V and 14 bases at J, with 14 bases between. CDR3: CASSQDLGSRKFF. DNA for the CDR3: TGTGCCAGCAGCCAAGATCTGGGTTCGAGGAAGTTCTTC.

The gene calls are TRBV6-5 and TRBJ1-1; D call uncertain. This CDR3 is 12 amino acids long. Trimming removed 11 bases at V and 5 bases at J, with 15 bases between. Germline CDR1 MNHEY, CDR2 SVGAGI. The CDR3 bases are TGTGCCGCGGCTCCCCCGGGGACTGAAGCTTTCTTT. This encodes CAAAPPGTEAFF.

CDR3: CASSFQGNTEAFF. In DNA, the CDR3 is TGTGCCAGCAGCTTCCAGGGGAACACTGAAGCTTTCTTT. The rearrangement links TRBV11-3 to TRBJ1-1; TRBD1 is a possible D gene (5 bases). In germline, CDR1 is SGHNT, CDR2 YENEEA. Deletions cut 3 bases from V and 1 base from J, with 6 bases between. This CDR3 has 13 residues.

This chain uses TRBV29-1 with TRBJ2-1; tentatively, D is TRBD1 or TRBD2 (7 bases each). This CDR3 comprises 11 residues. Trimming took off 7 bases at V and 9 bases at J, with 13 bases between the two ends. Germline CDR1 and CDR2: SQVTM and ANQGSEA. As DNA, the CDR3 is TGCAGCGGGGGAGGGGGCGGTGAGCAGTTCTTC. This codes for CSGGGGGEQFF.

The chain has TRBV4-1 and TRBJ2-1; 8 positions agree with TRBD1. Trimming removed 4 bases from V and 0 bases from J; junction bases left unmatched: 2. The germline CDR1 and CDR2 sequences are MGHRA and YSYEKL. The CDR3 runs to 15 residues. CDR3 sequence (DNA): TGCGCCAGCAGCCCTGACAGGGGCTCCTACAATGAGCAGTTCTTC. Residues: CASSPDRGSYNEQFF.

The V and J genes are TRBV27 and TRBJ2-7, with 7 bases matching TRBD2. With V trimmed by 2 bases and J by 2 bases, 12 bases remained unmatched. The CDR3 extends over 17 amino acids. Germline V CDR1 and CDR2: MNHEY, SMNVEV (reference sequence). CDR3 loop: CASSLRANSGFAYEQYF. CDR3 nucleotide sequence: TGTGCCAGCAGTTTAAGGGCCAATAGCGGGTTCGCCTACGAGCAGTACTTC.

The chain employs TRBV2 and TRBJ2-5; 11 bases are shared with TRBD2. V was pared by 6 bases and J by 5 bases, with 8 bases of the junction left unmatched. Germline V gene lookup returns CDR1 SNHLY and CDR2 FYNNEI. The CDR3 loop spans 15 amino acids. CDR3: CASSGTSGSGETQYF. In DNA, the CDR3 is TGTGCCAGCAGCGGGACTAGCGGAAGCGGGGAGACCCAGTACTTC.

This clone turned up a few times. V and J are TRBV3-1 (or the pseudogene TRBV3-2) and TRBJ1-1, with D perhaps matching TRBD1 (5 bases). The CDR3 sequence is 13 residues long. Germline CDR1 reads LGHDT; CDR2 reads YNNKEL (reference sequence). Trimming removed 5 bases at V and 10 bases at J, with 17 bases between. The CDR3 DNA is TGTGCCAGCAGCGAGGCCGCGGCAACAGGAGCTTTCTTT. This sequence encodes CASSEAAATGAFF.

This clone was seen a single time. The chain uses TRBV4-1 and TRBJ2-3; 7 nucleotides line up with TRBD2. The germline V gene encodes CDR1 MGHRA and CDR2 YSYEKL. V lost 3 bases to trimming and J lost 0 bases; unmatched junction nucleotides: 6. The CDR3 totals 16 residues. This CDR3 reads CASSHPREGSTDTQYF. CDR3 nucleotides: TGCGCCAGCAGCCATCCCAGGGAGGGTAGCACAGATACGCAGTATTTT.

The genes are TRBV21-1 and TRBJ2-7; TRBD1 reflects the table's D call only, with no check against the DNA. TRBV21-1 counts as a pseudogene. The CDR3 is 14 residues long. The CDR3 coding sequence is TGTGCCAGCAGCCAGGGGGGATTGGGGTACGAGCAGTACGTC. Amino acids: CASSQGGLGYEQYV.

The chain couples TRBV7-9 to TRBJ2-3, with 10 bases aligning to TRBD1. Germline trimming cut 6 bases from V and 1 base from J; bases unmatched to any gene: 10. Looked up from germline, CDR1 is SEHNR and CDR2 is FQNEAQ (reference sequence). The CDR3 is made up of 17 amino acids. The CDR3 protein is CASRRDRGVSRTDTQYF. The CDR3 DNA sequence: TGTGCCAGCAGGCGGGACAGGGGTGTCTCCCGCACAGATACGCAGTATTTT. The variable domain in full, with the rest retrieved from reference TRBV7-9 and TRBJ2-3, is DTGVSQNPRHKITKRGQNVTFRCDPISEHNRLYWYRQTLGQGPEFLTYFQNEAQLEKSRLLSDRFSAERPKGSFSTLEIQRTEQGDSAMYLCASRRDRGVSRTDTQYFGPGTRLTVL.

The chain combines TRBV7-9 with TRBJ2-7; the match to TRBD2 covers 10 bases. From germline, CDR1 is SEHNR and CDR2 FQNEAQ (reference sequence). This CDR3 has 15 amino acids. V gave up 1 base and J gave up 5 bases; unmatched junction bases: 5. CDR3 sequence (DNA): TGTGCCAGCAGCTTAGGGTCTAGCGGGGGTGACGAGCAGTACTTC. Protein product: CASSLGSSGGDEQYF.